The 25 T cell receptor beta chains reported below all come from one sample, sequenced in a study of blood T cell repertoires in COVID-19. The table came from immunoSEQ multiplex PCR; TCRdb's copy has only in-frame clones and leaves some out. The repertoire holds 95,000 to 150,000 clones, with 84% as singletons. The sequencing sample was made of PBMCs or T cells enriched from blood (not recorded which). Receptor source: a woman in her 30s who had recovered from COVID-19.

The chain couples TRBV7-3 to TRBJ1-2; tentatively, D is TRBD1 (5 bases). V gave up 2 bases and J gave up 0 bases, with 10 bases separating them. Per the germline V gene, CDR1 is SGHTA and CDR2 is FQGTGA. This CDR3 has 15 residues. CDR3 region: CASSLQGSPNYGYTF. Written as DNA, the CDR3 is TGTGCCAGCAGCTTACAGGGCTCCCCTAACTATGGCTACACCTTC.

The rearrangement uses TRBV28 and TRBJ2-1; D possibly corresponds to TRBD2 (5 bases). The CDR3 contains 12 residues. V lost 4 bases and J 9 bases, leaving 10 bases between the germline ends. Germline V gene lookup returns CDR1 MDHEN and CDR2 SYDVKM. For the CDR3, the DNA is TGTGCCAGCAGTTACCGACGGGGTGAGCAGTTCTTC. Translation gives CASSYRRGEQFF.

This clone has only a few counts. The chain carries TRBV4-3 and TRBJ2-1, with 7 bases fitting TRBD1. The junction had 13 bases not matched to a gene; V was cut back by 2 bases and J by 6 bases. This CDR3 contains 17 residues. Looked up from germline, CDR1 is LGHNA and CDR2 is YSLEER. The CDR3 DNA reads as TGCGCCAGCAGCCAACACCGGGACAGCCTTCTTCCCAATGAGCAGTTCTTC. It yields the protein CASSQHRDSLLPNEQFF.

V is TRBV28 and J is TRBJ1-2; the D gene is possibly TRBD1 (6 bases). The V end lost 5 bases, the J end lost 4 bases, and 11 bases lay between the germline ends. The V gene's germline CDR1 is MDHEN and CDR2 SYDVKM. CDR3 length: 13 residues. The CDR3 loop reads CASSPGQSYGYTF. DNA of the CDR3: TGTGCCAGCAGTCCCGGACAGAGCTATGGCTACACCTTC.

The J gene is TRBJ2-2, the V gene TRBV18; TRBD1 aligns across 10 bases. This CDR3 region has 15 residues. Looked up from germline, CDR1 is KGHSH and CDR2 is LQKENI. V lost 5 bases, J lost 5 bases, and 5 bases stayed unmatched. The CDR3 loop reads CASSTGQGVTGELFF. The CDR3 nucleotides are TGTGCCAGCTCAACCGGACAGGGGGTAACCGGGGAGCTGTTTTTT.

This clone was counted a few times. The chain joins TRBV30 to TRBJ2-1, with 14 bases identical to TRBD2. With V trimmed by 1 base and J by 7 bases, 6 bases remained unmatched. CDR1 is GTSNPN, CDR2 SVGIG, per germline (reference sequence). The CDR3 length is 16 residues. The CDR3 bases are TGTGCCTGGAGTGGGGGACTAGCGGGAGTCAGGAATGAGCAGTTCTTC. Its protein product is CAWSGGLAGVRNEQFF.

This clone was observed once. The V call is TRBV9, the J call TRBJ1-2, with TRBD1 matching over 7 bases. The V gene's germline CDR1 is SGDLS and CDR2 YYNGEE. J lost 8 bases, V lost 0 bases, and 13 bases had no gene match. CDR3 size: 16 residues. In DNA form, the CDR3 reads TGTGCCAGCAGCGTAGCTACGGGACAGCCATCCACCGGCTACACCTTC. Its protein is CASSVATGQPSTGYTF. Variable domain in full (rest from reference TRBV9 and TRBJ1-2): DSGVTQTPKHLITATGQRVTLRCSPRSGDLSVYWYQQSLDQGLQFLIQYYNGEERAKGNILERFSAQQFPDLHSELNLSSLELGDSALYFCASSVATGQPSTGYTFGSGTRLTVV.

The chain carries TRBV28 and TRBJ2-1; 12 bases agree with TRBD2. This CDR3 contains 17 residues. After removal of 6 bases from V and 1 base from J, the junction contained 7 bases not matched to a gene. Germline CDR1 reads MDHEN; CDR2 reads SYDVKM. The CDR3 DNA sequence: TGTGCCAGCAGCCTCACGGGACTAGCGGGTTCCTACAATGAGCAGTTCTTC. Translated, it gives CASSLTGLAGSYNEQFF.

This chain joins TRBV24-1 and TRBJ1-2; no firm D call. Germline CDR1 and CDR2: KGHDR and SFDVKD. CDR3 size: 14 residues. V shed 2 bases and J shed 3 bases, with 9 bases lying between them. The CDR3 reads CATSDSWEDYGYTF. The CDR3 coding sequence is TGTGCCACCAGTGATTCCTGGGAGGACTATGGCTACACCTTC.

This chain links TRBV11-2 with TRBJ2-2; 9 bases are shared with TRBD2. Germline lookup yields CDR1 SGHAT and CDR2 FQNNGV. Trimming took 7 bases from V and 4 from J; bases not matched to a gene: 16. The CDR3 extends over 18 amino acids. The DNA of the CDR3 is TGTGCCAGCACCCTTAGAGGGGGGGCTAGCGGGGCCACCGGGGAGCTGTTTTTT. Translated: CASTLRGGASGATGELFF.

This clone was counted a single time. The chain couples TRBV7-3 to TRBJ1-1; D is undetermined. The CDR3 extends over 14 amino acids. Germline CDR1 is SGHTA and CDR2 is FQGTGA. Trimming removed 2 bases from V and 6 bases from J, with 13 bases in between. The CDR3 DNA reads TGTGCCAGCAGCTTAGGCCCCCAATCGTCTGAAGCTTTCTTT. This translates into CASSLGPQSSEAFF.

V usage is TRBV5-1 and J usage is TRBJ1-5, with D maybe TRBD1 (6 bases). CDR1 SGHRS and CDR2 YFSETQ come from the germline V gene. V lost 4 bases and J lost 0, with 11 bases in between. The CDR3 runs 15 residues. The CDR3 region has the DNA TGCGCCAGCAGCCCGGGACATTATAGCAATCAGCCCCAGCATTTT. Translation: CASSPGHYSNQPQHF.

The rearrangement uses TRBV4-2 and TRBJ1-5; 7 bases align to TRBD1. The length of the CDR3 is 14 residues. The J segment lost 11 bases and the V segment lost 0 bases, leaving 7 bases of the junction unmatched. Per germline, CDR1 LGHNA and CDR2 YNFKEQ. CDR3 coding DNA: TGTGCCAGCAGCCAAGACCAAGTACAGGGGTCCCAGCATTTT. Translated, it gives CASSQDQVQGSQHF.

The count of this clone is one. The V and J genes are TRBV27 and TRBJ2-1, with 8 positions matching TRBD2. Germline CDR1 reads MNHEY; CDR2 reads SMNVEV (reference sequence). This CDR3 is 15 amino acids long. J was trimmed by 0 bases and V by 6 bases; bases with no gene match: 4. CDR3 coding DNA: TGTGCCAGCAGCCAGCGGGAGAGCTCCTACAATGAGCAGTTCTTC. It encodes CASSQRESSYNEQFF.

V gene TRBV9 combines with J gene TRBJ2-5; 9 bases fit TRBD2. CDR1 is SGDLS and CDR2 is YYNGEE in the germline V gene. After removal of 0 bases from V and 4 bases from J, the junction contained 4 bases not matched to a gene. The CDR3 contains 15 residues. The CDR3 DNA reads as TGTGCCAGCAGCGTAGGCGGGAGGGAAGGAGAGACCCAGTACTTC. Translated: CASSVGGREGETQYF. Full variable domain (missing parts from reference TRBV9 and TRBJ2-5): DSGVTQTPKHLITATGQRVTLRCSPRSGDLSVYWYQQSLDQGLQFLIQYYNGEERAKGNILERFSAQQFPDLHSELNLSSLELGDSALYFCASSVGGREGETQYFGPGTRLLVL.

The rearrangement joins TRBV6-5 to TRBJ2-2; 8 bases fit TRBD1. The CDR3 length is 15 residues. Germline CDR1 reads MNHEY; CDR2 reads SVGAGI. Trimming at V came to 2 bases and at J to 5 bases, leaving 4 bases not matched to a gene. The CDR3: CASSYRDRGTGELFF. The DNA of the CDR3 is TGTGCCAGCAGTTACCGAGACAGGGGAACCGGGGAGCTGTTTTTT.

The CDR3 DNA is TGCAGCGTTGAGAGGGGGTATGGCTACACCTTC. Protein: CSVERGYGYTF. The V gene is TRBV29-1, the J gene TRBJ1-2; D perhaps matches TRBD1 (6 bases). Trimming removed 3 bases at V and 5 bases at J, with 7 bases between. The CDR3 spans 11 residues. CDR1 and CDR2 (germline): SQVTM, ANQGSEA.

V usage is TRBV5-4 and J usage is TRBJ2-5; unclear D gene. The ends were cut back, 4 bases at V and 0 bases at J, with 10 bases in the middle. Germline V gene data show CDR1 as SGHNT and CDR2 as YYREEE (reference sequence). The CDR3 runs to 14 residues. CDR3 sequence (DNA): TGTGCCAGCAGCCCTCAGGTACACCAAGAGACCCAGTACTTC. Residues: CASSPQVHQETQYF. The full variable domain, rest sourced from reference TRBV5-4 and TRBJ2-5, is ETGVTQSPTHLIKTRGQQVTLRCSSQSGHNTVSWYQQALGQGPQFIFQYYREEENGRGNFPPRFSGLQFPNYSSELNVNALELDDSALYLCASSPQVHQETQYFGPGTRLLVL.

V gene TRBV12-3 or TRBV12-4 combines with J gene TRBJ1-1; no clear D gene. Between the trimmed V and J ends, which lost 6 bases and 4 bases, there was a span of 12 bases. This CDR3 is built from 13 residues. The chain's CDR3 is CASRRREGTEAFF. The CDR3 bases are TGTGCCAGCAGAAGAAGGGAGGGCACTGAAGCTTTCTTT.

The chain recombines TRBV27 with TRBJ2-4; 9 bases fit TRBD1. This CDR3 contains 20 residues. Trimming at V came to 4 bases and at J to 0 bases, leaving 16 bases not matched to a gene. Germline loops: CDR1 MNHEY, CDR2 SMNVEV (reference sequence). The CDR3 bases are TGTGCCAGCAGTTCACACCACAGACAGGGGGACCGTCTAGCCAAAAACATTCAGTACTTC. This sequence encodes CASSSHHRQGDRLAKNIQYF.

The chain carries TRBV14 and TRBJ1-1; D is undetermined. This CDR3 is 14 amino acids long. The V end was cut by 2 bases, the J end by 1 base, with 8 bases between. Germline CDR1 is SGHDN and CDR2 is FVKESK. The CDR3 bases are TGTGCCAGCAGCCAACAGAAGCGGAACACTGAAGCTTTCTTT. Residues: CASSQQKRNTEAFF.

The rearrangement uses TRBV12-3 or TRBV12-4 and TRBJ1-5; possibly TRBD1 for D (6 bases). The CDR3 spans 13 residues. V was cut by 8 bases and J by 7 bases, with 15 bases left in between. CDR3 sequence reads: CASSPGAGQPQHF. The CDR3 DNA sequence: TGTGCCAGCTCCCCAGGGGCGGGCCAGCCCCAGCATTTT.

The gene calls are TRBV28 and TRBJ2-1; perhaps TRBD1 as D (5 bases). The CDR3 consists of 14 residues. The germline V gene encodes CDR1 MDHEN and CDR2 SYDVKM. Trimming removed 3 bases from V and 3 bases from J, with 9 bases in between. The CDR3 nucleotides read TGTGCCAGCAGTTTGGGGCAGATCTACAATGAGCAGTTCTTC. This translates into CASSLGQIYNEQFF.

The V gene is TRBV18, the J gene TRBJ2-7, with 11 bases matching TRBD1. The CDR3 has 14 residues. The V segment lost 3 bases and the J segment 5 bases; nucleotides outside the gene matches: 3. CDR1 is KGHSH and CDR2 is LQKENI in the germline V gene. The CDR3 sequence is CASSPGTGGNEQYF. CDR3 sequence (DNA): TGTGCCAGCTCACCGGGGACAGGGGGTAACGAGCAGTACTTC.

The genes are TRBV7-2 and TRBJ1-6, with D possibly matching TRBD1 (5 bases). The germline CDR1 and CDR2 sequences are SGHTA and FQGNSA. V was shortened by 5 bases and J by 2 bases, with 10 bases between the two germline ends. This CDR3 has 15 amino acids. The CDR3 DNA follows: TGTGCCAGCAGCACTCAGGGTACCTATAATTCACCCCTCCACTTT. Translated: CASSTQGTYNSPLHF. The variable domain in full, with the rest retrieved from reference TRBV7-2 and TRBJ1-6, is GAGVSQSPSNKVTEKGKDVELRCDPISGHTALYWYRQSLGQGLEFLIYFQGNSAPDKSGLPSDRFSAERTGGSVSTLTIQRTQQEDSAVYLCASSTQGTYNSPLHFGNGTRLTVT.